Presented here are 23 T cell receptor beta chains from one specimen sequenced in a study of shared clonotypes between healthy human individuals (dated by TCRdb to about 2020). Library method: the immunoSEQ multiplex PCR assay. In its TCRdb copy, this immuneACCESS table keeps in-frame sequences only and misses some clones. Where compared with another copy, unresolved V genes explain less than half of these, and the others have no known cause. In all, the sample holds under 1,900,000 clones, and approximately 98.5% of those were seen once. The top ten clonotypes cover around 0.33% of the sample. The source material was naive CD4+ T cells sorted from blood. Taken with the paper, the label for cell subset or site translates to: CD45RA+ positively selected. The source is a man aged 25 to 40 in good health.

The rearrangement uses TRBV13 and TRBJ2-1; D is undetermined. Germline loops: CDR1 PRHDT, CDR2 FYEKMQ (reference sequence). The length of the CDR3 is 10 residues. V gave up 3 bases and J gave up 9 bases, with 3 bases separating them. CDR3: CASSFREQFF. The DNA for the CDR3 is TGTGCCAGCAGCTTCCGTGAGCAGTTCTTC.

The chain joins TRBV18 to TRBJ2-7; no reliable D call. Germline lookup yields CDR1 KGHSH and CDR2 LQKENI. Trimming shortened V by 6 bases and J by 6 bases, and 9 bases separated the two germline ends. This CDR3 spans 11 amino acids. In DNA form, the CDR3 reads TGTGCCAGCTCCCAGGTTGGCGAGCAGTACTTC. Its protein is CASSQVGEQYF.

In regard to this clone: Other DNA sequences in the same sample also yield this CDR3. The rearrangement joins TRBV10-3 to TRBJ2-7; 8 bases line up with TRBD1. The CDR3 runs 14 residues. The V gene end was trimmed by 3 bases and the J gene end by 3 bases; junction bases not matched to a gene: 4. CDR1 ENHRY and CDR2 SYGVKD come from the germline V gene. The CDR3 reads CAISEGQGGYEQYF. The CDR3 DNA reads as TGTGCCATCAGTGAAGGACAGGGAGGCTACGAGCAGTACTTC.

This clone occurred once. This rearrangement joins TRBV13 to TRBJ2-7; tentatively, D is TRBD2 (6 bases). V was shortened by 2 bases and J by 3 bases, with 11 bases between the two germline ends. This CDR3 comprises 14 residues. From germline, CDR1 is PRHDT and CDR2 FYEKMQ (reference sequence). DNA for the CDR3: TGTGCCAGCAGCTTAATCGGGGAGGTCTACGAGCAGTACTTC. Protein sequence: CASSLIGEVYEQYF.

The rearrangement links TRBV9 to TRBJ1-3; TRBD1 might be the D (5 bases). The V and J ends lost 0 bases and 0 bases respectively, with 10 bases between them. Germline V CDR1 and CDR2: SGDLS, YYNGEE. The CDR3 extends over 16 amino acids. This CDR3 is CASSVEGVVSGNTIYF. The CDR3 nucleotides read TGTGCCAGCAGCGTAGAAGGGGTCGTCTCTGGAAACACCATATATTTT.

The CDR3 DNA follows: TGTGCCAGCTCCCGGGGAGGCGGGAATGGTGAGACCCAGTACTTC. Translation: CASSRGGGNGETQYF. V and J are TRBV18 and TRBJ2-5, with D possibly TRBD2 on 6 matching bases. The CDR3 contains 15 residues. V lost 6 bases and J lost 5, with 19 bases in between. The germline V gene encodes CDR1 KGHSH and CDR2 LQKENI.

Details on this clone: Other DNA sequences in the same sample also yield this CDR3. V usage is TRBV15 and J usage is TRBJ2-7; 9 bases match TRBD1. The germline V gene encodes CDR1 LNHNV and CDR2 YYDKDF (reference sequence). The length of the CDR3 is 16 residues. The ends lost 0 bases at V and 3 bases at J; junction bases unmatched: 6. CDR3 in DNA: TGTGCCACCAGCAGAGACTTACCGGGACAGGGCTACGAGCAGTACTTC. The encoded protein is CATSRDLPGQGYEQYF. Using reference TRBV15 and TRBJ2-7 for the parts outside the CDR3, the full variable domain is DAMVIQNPRYQVTQFGKPVTLSCSQTLNHNVMYWYQQKSSQAPKLLFHYYDKDFNNEADTPDNFQSRRPNTSFCFLDIRSPGLGDTAMYLCATSRDLPGQGYEQYFGPGTRLTVT.

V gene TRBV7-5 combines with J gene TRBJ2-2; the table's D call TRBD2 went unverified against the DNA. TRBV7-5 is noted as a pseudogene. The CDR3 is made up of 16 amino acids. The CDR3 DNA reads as TGTGTCAGAAGCTTAGTTCCGGAGTCGAACACCGGGGAGCTGTTTTTT. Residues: CVRSLVPESNTGELFF.

CDR3 bases: TGCGCCAGCAGCCCTGGGGAGGGGAGGTTGTACGAGCAGTACTTC. Its translation: CASSPGEGRLYEQYF. V gene TRBV4-1 combines with J gene TRBJ2-7; the match to TRBD2 covers 7 bases. The V gene end was trimmed by 4 bases and the J gene end by 4 bases; junction bases not matched to a gene: 10. Germline CDR1 MGHRA, CDR2 YSYEKL. The CDR3 runs to 15 residues.

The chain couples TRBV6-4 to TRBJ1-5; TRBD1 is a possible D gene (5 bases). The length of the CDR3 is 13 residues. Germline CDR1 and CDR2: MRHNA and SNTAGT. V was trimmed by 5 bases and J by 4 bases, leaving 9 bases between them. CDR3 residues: CASSPQGNQPQHF. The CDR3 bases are TGTGCCAGCAGTCCCCAGGGAAATCAGCCCCAGCATTTT.

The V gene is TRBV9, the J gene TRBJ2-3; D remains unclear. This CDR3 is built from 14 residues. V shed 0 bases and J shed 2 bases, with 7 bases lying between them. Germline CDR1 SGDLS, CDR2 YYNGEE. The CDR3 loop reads CASSVETATDTQYF. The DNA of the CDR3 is TGTGCCAGCAGCGTAGAGACTGCCACAGATACGCAGTATTTT. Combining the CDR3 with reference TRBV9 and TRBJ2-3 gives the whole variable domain DSGVTQTPKHLITATGQRVTLRCSPRSGDLSVYWYQQSLDQGLQFLIQYYNGEERAKGNILERFSAQQFPDLHSELNLSSLELGDSALYFCASSVETATDTQYFGPGTRLTVL.

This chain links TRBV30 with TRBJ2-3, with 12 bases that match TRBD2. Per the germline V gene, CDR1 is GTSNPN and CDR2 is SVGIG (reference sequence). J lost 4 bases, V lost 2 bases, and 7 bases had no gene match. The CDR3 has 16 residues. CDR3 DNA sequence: TGTGCCTGGAGTATGACTAGCGGGGGAGGATCAGATACGCAGTATTTT. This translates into CAWSMTSGGGSDTQYF.

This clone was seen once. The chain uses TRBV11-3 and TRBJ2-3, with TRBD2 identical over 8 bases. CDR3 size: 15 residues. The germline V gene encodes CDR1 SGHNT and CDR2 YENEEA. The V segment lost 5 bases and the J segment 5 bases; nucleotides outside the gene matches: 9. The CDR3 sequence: CASSLPRGEGDTQYF. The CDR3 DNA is TGTGCCAGCAGCCTCCCGCGGGGGGAAGGAGATACGCAGTATTTT.

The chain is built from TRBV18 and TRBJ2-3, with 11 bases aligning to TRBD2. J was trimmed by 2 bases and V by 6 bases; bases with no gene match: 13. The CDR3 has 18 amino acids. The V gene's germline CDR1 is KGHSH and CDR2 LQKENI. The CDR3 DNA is TGTGCCAGCTCTCGTACGGGACTAGCGGAGAGTAACACAGATACGCAGTATTTT. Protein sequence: CASSRTGLAESNTDTQYF.

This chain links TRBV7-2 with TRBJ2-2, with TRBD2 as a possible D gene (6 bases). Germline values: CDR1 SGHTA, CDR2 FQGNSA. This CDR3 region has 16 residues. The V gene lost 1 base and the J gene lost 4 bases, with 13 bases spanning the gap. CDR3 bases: TGTGCCAGCAGCTTAGGATCCGGGAGAGGCACCGGGGAGCTGTTTTTT. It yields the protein CASSLGSGRGTGELFF. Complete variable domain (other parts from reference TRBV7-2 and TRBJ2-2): GAGVSQSPSNKVTEKGKDVELRCDPISGHTALYWYRQSLGQGLEFLIYFQGNSAPDKSGLPSDRFSAERTGGSVSTLTIQRTQQEDSAVYLCASSLGSGRGTGELFFGEGSRLTVL.

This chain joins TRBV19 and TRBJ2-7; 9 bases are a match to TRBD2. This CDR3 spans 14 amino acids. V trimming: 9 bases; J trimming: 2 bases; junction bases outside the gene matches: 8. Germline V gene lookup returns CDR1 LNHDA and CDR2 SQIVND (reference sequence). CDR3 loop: CASGLSGGPYEQYF. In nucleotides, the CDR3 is TGTGCCAGCGGTCTTAGCGGGGGACCCTACGAGCAGTACTTC.

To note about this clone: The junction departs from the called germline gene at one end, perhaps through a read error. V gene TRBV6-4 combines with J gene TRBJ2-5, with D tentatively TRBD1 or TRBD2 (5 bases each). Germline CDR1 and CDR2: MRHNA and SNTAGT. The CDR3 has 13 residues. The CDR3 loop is CAGRPGSKETQYF. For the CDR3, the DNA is TGTGCCGGCAGACCAGGGAGTAAAGAGACCCAGTACTTC.

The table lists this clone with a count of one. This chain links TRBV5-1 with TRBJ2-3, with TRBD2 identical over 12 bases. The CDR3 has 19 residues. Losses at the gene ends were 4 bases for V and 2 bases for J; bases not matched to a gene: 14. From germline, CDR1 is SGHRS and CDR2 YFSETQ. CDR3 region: CASSLRSDRLAGVTDTQYF. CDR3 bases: TGCGCCAGCAGCCTACGCAGTGATAGACTAGCGGGAGTCACAGATACGCAGTATTTT.

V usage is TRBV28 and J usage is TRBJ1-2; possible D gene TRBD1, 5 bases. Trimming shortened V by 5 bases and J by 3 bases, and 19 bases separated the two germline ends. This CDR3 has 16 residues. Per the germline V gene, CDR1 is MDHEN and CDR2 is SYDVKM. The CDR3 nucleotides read TGTGCCAGCAGTAGCGTCCGGGGCGCAATTCACTATGGCTACACCTTC. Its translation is CASSSVRGAIHYGYTF.

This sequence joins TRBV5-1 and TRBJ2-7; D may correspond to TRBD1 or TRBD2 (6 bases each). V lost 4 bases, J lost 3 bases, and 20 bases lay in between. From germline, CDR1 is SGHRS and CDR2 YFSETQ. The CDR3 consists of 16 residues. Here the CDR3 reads CASSGGPWRGDYEQYF. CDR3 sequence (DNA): TGCGCCAGCAGCGGGGGCCCCTGGCGGGGTGACTACGAGCAGTACTTC.

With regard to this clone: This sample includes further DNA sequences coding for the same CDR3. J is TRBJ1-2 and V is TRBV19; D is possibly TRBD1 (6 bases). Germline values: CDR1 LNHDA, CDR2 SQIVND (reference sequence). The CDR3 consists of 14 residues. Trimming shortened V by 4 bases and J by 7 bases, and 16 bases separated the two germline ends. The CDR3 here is CASSTQGTGSGYTF. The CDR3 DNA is TGTGCCAGTAGTACCCAGGGTACAGGGAGTGGCTACACCTTC.

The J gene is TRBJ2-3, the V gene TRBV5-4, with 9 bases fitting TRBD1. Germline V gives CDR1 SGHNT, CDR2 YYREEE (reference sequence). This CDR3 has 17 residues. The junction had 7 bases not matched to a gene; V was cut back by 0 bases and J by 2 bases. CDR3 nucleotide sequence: TGTGCCAGCAGCTTGGACTTCCGGGACAGGGACACAGATACGCAGTATTTT. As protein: CASSLDFRDRDTDTQYF.

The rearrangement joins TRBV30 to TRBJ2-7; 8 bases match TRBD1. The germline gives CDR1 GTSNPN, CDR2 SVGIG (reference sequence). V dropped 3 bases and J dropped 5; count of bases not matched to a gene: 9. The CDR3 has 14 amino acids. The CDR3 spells CAWSLGQGANEQYF. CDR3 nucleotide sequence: TGTGCCTGGAGCCTAGGGCAGGGGGCCAACGAGCAGTACTTC.